This TCR beta chain was recorded in a study of blood T cell repertoires in COVID-19. Authors' analysis steps: It was from reference gene primer amplification that nucleated cell counts were estimated. The data were produced by immunoSEQ multiplex PCR, yet TCRdb's version contains in-frame clones alone and is incomplete. From that table come the V and J calls and clone size; the DNA was used to work out D and trimming. The sample yields 200,000 to 250,000 clones, over 80% seen once. Those who participated ranged in age from 18 to 89 years and resided in 20 to 30 US areas. The CDR3 runs to 13 residues. Unmatched junction bases numbered 3, after V lost 8 bases and J lost 2 bases. Germline V gene data show CDR1 as MDHEN and CDR2 as SYDVKM.

The source of this sequence is a woman between 40 and 50 years old who had recovered from COVID-19. The source material was PBMCs or T cells enriched from blood (not recorded which). The V call is TRBV28, the J call TRBJ2-7; 10 bases align to TRBD2. The DNA for the CDR3 is TGTGCCAGCGGACTAGCGGCAACCTACGAGCAGTACTTC. Amino acids: CASGLAATYEQYF.